This T cell receptor beta chain was recovered during a study of blood T cell repertoires in COVID-19. Trimming left V 4 bases short and J 2 bases short, with 15 bases between. Germline CDR1 is LGHDT and CDR2 is YNNKEL (reference sequence). This CDR3 is 16 amino acids long. Everyone who took part was about 18 to 90 years old, and they came from about two dozen US areas. Participants had their cohort set by participant-reported clinical history. Recovery among Cohort 3 donors was established by two negative PCRs, clearance, or symptom resolution. Using immunoSEQ multiplex PCR, the repertoire was profiled, and TCRdb retains in-frame clones only, with some absent. The repertoire holds about 480,000 clones, with approximately 90% as singletons.

The sequence came from a woman between 40 and 50 years old who had recovered from COVID-19. Sequenced input: PBMCs or T cells enriched from blood (not recorded which). The chain recombines TRBV3-1 (or the pseudogene TRBV3-2) with TRBJ1-5; D possibly corresponds to TRBD1 (5 bases). The CDR3 coding sequence is TGTGCCAGCAGCCCCAAGGCGGGGGATGGCAATCAGCCCCAGCATTTT. Residues: CASSPKAGDGNQPQHF.